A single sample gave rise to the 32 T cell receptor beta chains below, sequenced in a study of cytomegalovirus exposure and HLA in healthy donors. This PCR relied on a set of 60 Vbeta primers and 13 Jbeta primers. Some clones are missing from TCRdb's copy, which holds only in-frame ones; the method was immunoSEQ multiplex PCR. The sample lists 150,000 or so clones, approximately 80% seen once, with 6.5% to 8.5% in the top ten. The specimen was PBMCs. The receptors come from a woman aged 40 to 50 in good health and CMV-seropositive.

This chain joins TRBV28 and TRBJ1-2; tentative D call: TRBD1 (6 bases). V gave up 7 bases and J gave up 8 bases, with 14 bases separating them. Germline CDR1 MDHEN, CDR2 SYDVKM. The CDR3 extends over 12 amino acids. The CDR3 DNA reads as TGTGCCAGCACTACGAACAGGGAAGGCTACACCTTC. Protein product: CASTTNREGYTF.

CDR3 sequence (DNA): TGCGCCAGCAGCTTGGGGCTAGCGGGGGGTCTGGACGAGCAGTACTTC. This sequence encodes CASSLGLAGGLDEQYF. The V and J genes are TRBV5-1 and TRBJ2-7; TRBD2 aligns across 11 bases. V was pared by 0 bases and J by 5 bases, with 7 bases of the junction left unmatched. CDR3 length: 16 residues. Germline CDR1 and CDR2: SGHRS and YFSETQ.

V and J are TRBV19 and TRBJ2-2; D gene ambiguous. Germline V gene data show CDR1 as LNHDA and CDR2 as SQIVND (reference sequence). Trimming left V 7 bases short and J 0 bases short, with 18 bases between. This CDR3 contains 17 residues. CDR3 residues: CASNPDGWRTNTGELFF. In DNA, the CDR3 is TGTGCCAGTAACCCTGATGGGTGGAGAACGAACACCGGGGAGCTGTTTTTT.

CDR3 coding DNA: TGTGCCAGTGAGGGGGCGAACACTGAAGCTTTCTTT. Translating gives CASEGANTEAFF. This chain connects TRBV2 to TRBJ1-1, with 7 bases aligning to TRBD1. V lost 9 bases to trimming and J lost 1 base; unmatched junction nucleotides: 2. The V gene's germline CDR1 is SNHLY and CDR2 FYNNEI. This CDR3 is 12 amino acids long.

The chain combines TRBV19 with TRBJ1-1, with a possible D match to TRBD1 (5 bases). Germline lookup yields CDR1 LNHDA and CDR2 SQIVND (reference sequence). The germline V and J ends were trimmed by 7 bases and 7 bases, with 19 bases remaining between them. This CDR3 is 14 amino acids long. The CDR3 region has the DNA TGTGCCAGTAACCTGAAGGGGAACCAGTTTGAAGCTTTCTTT. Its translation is CASNLKGNQFEAFF.

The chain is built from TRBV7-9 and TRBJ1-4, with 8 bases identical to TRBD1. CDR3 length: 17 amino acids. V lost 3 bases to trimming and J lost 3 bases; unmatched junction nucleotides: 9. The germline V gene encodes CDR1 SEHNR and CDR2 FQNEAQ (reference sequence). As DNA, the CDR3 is TGTGCCAGCAGCTTTTTAGACAGGGGCATGTCTAATGAAAAACTGTTTTTT. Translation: CASSFLDRGMSNEKLFF.

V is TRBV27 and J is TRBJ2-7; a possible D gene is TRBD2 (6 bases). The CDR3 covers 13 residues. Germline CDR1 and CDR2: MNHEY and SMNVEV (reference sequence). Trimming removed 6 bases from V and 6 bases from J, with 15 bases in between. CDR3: CASSRSLGGEQYF. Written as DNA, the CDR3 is TGTGCCAGCAGCCGGTCGTTGGGAGGCGAGCAGTACTTC.

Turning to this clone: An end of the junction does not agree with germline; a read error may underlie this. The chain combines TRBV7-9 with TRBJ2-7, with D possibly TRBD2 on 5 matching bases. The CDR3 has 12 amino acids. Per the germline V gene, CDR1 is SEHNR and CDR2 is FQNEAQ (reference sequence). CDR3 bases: TGTTCCAGCAGCCGCCCGGGGTACGAGCAGTACTTC. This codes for CSSSRPGYEQYF.

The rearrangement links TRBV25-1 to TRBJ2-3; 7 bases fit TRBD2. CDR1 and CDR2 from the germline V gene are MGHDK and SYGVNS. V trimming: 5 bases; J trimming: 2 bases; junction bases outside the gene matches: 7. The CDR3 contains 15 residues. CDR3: CASSRASGPTDTQYF. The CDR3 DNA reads TGTGCCAGCAGTAGGGCTAGCGGCCCCACAGATACGCAGTATTTT.

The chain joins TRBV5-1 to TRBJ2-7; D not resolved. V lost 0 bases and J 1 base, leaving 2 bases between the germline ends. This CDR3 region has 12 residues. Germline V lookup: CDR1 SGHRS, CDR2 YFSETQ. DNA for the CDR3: TGCGCCAGCAGCTTGGTATCCTACGAGCAGTACTTC. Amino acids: CASSLVSYEQYF.

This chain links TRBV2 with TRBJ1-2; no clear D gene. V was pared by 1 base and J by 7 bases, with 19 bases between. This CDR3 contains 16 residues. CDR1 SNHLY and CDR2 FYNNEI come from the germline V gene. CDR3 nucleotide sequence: TGTGCCAGCAGTGAAGGACGCATGCGACAACCCTTTGGCTACACCTTC. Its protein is CASSEGRMRQPFGYTF.

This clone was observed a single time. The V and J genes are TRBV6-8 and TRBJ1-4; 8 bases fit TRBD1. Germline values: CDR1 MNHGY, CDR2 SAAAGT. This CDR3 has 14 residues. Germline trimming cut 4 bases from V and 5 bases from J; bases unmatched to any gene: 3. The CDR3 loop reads CASSLNRGNEKLFF. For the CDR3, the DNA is TGTGCCAGCAGTTTGAACAGGGGGAATGAAAAACTGTTTTTT.

This CDR3 is CASSPRPDPAYEQYF. The CDR3 bases are TGTGCCAGCTCACCACGCCCAGATCCCGCCTACGAGCAGTACTTC. The chain has TRBV18 and TRBJ2-7; D is unresolved. V lost 1 base to trimming and J lost 2 bases, with 12 bases between them. The CDR3 runs 15 residues. The germline CDR1 and CDR2 sequences are KGHSH and LQKENI. The entire variable domain, with the rest obtained from reference TRBV18 and TRBJ2-7, is as follows: NAGVMQNPRHLVRRRGQEARLRCSPMKGHSHVYWYRQLPEEGLKFMVYLQKENIIDESGMPKERFSAEFPKEGPSILRIQQVVRGDSAAYFCASSPRPDPAYEQYFGPGTRLTVT.

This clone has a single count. CDR3 amino acids: CASSQDGRGHTGELFF. The CDR3 region has the DNA TGTGCCAGCAGCCAAGATGGCAGGGGGCATACCGGGGAGCTGTTTTTT. This chain links TRBV14 with TRBJ2-2; 8 positions agree with TRBD1. In germline, CDR1 is SGHDN, CDR2 FVKESK. The CDR3 has 16 residues. V trimming: 0 bases; J trimming: 5 bases; junction bases outside the gene matches: 5.

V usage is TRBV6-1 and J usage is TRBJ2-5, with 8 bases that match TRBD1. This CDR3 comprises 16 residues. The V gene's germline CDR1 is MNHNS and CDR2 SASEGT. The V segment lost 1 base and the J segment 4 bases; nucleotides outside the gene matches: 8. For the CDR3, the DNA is TGTGCCAGCAGTGAAGTGACAGGGGCCAACGGAGAGACCCAGTACTTC. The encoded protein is CASSEVTGANGETQYF.

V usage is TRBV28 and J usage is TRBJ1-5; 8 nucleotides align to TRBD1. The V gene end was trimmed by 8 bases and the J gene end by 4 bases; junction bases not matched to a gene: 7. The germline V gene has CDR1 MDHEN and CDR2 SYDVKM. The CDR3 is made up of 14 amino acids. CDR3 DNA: TGTGCCAGCTCTGGACAGGGACGAAATCAGCCCCAGCATTTT. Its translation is CASSGQGRNQPQHF.

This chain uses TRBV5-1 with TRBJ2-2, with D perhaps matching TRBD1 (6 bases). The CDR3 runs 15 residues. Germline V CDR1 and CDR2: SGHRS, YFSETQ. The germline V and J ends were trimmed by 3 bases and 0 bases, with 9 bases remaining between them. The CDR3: CASSYGTTNTGELFF. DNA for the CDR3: TGCGCCAGCAGCTACGGGACAACGAACACCGGGGAGCTGTTTTTT. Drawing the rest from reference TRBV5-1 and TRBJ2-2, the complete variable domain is KAGVTQTPRYLIKTRGQQVTLSCSPISGHRSVSWYQQTPGQGLQFLFEYFSETQRNKGNFPGRFSGRQFSNSRSEMNVSTLELGDSALYLCASSYGTTNTGELFFGEGSRLTVL.

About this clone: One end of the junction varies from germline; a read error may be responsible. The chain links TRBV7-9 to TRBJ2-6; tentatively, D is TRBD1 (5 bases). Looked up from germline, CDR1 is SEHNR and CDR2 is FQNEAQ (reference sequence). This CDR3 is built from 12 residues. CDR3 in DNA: TGTTCCAGCAACCCTGGGGCCAACGGCCTGACTTTC. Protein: CSSNPGANGLTF.

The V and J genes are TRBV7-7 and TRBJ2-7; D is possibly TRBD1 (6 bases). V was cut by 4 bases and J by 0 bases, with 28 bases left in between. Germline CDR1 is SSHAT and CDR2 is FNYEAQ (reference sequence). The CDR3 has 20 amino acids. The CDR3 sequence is CASSSIQADRRRSGSYEQYF. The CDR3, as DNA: TGTGCCAGCAGCTCTATCCAAGCCGACAGGAGAAGATCTGGCTCCTACGAGCAGTACTTC.

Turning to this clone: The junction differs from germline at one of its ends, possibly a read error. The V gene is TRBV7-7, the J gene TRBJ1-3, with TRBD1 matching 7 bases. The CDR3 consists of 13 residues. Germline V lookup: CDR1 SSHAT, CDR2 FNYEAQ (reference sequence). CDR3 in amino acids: CERPHRGGNTIYF. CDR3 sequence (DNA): TGCGAGCGTCCGCACAGGGGCGGAAACACCATATATTTT. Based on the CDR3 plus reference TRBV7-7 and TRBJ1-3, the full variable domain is GAGVSQSPRYKVTKRGQDVTLRCDPISSHATLYWYQQALGQGPEFLTYFNYEAQPDKSGLPSDRFSAERPEGSISTLTIQRTEQRDSAMYRCERPHRGGNTIYFGEGSWLTVV.

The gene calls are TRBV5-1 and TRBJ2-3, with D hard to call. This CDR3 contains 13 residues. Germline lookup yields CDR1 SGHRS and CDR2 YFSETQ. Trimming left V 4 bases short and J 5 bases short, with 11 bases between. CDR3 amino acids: CASSKYPGDTQYF. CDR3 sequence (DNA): TGCGCCAGCAGCAAGTACCCAGGAGATACGCAGTATTTT.

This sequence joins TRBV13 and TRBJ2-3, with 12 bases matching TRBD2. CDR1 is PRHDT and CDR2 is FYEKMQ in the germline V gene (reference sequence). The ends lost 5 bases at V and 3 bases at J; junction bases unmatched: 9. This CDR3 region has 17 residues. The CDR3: CASSQKVGLAGTDTQYF. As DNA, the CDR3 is TGTGCCAGCAGCCAAAAGGTCGGACTAGCGGGAACAGATACGCAGTATTTT. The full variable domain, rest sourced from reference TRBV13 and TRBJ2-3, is AAGVIQSPRHLIKEKRETATLKCYPIPRHDTVYWYQQGPGQDPQFLISFYEKMQSDKGSIPDRFSAQQFSDYHSELNMSSLELGDSALYFCASSQKVGLAGTDTQYFGPGTRLTVL.

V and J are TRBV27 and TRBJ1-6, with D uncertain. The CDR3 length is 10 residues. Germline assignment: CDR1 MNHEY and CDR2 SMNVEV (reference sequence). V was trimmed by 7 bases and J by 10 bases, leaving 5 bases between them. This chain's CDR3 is CASKHSPLHF. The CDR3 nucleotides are TGTGCCAGCAAACACTCACCCCTCCACTTT.

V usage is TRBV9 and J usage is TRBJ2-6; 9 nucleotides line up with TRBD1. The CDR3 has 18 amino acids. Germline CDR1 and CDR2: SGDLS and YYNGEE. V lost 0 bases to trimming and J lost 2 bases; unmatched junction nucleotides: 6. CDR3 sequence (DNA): TGTGCCAGCAGCGTAGTCGGACAGGGGATGCCTGGGGCCAACGTCCTGACTTTC. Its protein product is CASSVVGQGMPGANVLTF.

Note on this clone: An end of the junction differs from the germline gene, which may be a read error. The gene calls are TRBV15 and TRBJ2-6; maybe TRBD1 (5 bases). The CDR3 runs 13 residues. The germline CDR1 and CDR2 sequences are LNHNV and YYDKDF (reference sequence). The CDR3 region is CATRPSGANGLTF. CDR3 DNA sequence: TGTGCCACCAGACCCTCTGGGGCCAACGGCCTGACTTTC.

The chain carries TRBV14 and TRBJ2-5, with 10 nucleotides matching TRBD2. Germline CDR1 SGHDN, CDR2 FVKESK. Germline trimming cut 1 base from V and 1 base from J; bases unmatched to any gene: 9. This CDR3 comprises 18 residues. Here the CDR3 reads CASSQGLLAGGFQETQYF. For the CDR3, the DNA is TGTGCCAGCAGCCAAGGATTATTAGCGGGGGGATTCCAAGAGACCCAGTACTTC.

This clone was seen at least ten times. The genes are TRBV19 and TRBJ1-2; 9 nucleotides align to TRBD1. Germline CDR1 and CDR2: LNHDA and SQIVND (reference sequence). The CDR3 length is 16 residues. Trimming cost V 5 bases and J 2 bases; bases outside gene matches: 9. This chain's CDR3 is CASSSQGAMGNYGYTF. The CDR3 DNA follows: TGTGCCAGTAGTTCACAGGGGGCGATGGGGAACTATGGCTACACCTTC.

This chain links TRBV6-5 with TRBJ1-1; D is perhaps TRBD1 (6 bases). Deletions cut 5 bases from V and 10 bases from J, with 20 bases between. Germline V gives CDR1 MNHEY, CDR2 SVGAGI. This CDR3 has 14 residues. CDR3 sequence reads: CASSADELTGRAFF. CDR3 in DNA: TGTGCCAGCAGTGCCGATGAATTGACAGGTAGAGCTTTCTTT.

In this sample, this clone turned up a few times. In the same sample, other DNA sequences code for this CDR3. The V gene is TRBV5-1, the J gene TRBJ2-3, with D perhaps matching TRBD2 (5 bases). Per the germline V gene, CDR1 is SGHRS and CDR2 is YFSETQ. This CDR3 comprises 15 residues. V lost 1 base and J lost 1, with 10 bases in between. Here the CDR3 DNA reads TGCGCCAGCAGCTTGCGAGGGATGGGCACAGATACGCAGTATTTT. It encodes CASSLRGMGTDTQYF.

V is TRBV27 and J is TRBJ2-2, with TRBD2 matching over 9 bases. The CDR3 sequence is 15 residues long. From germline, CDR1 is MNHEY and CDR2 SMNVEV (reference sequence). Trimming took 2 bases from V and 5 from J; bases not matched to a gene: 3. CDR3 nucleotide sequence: TGTGCCAGCAGTTTAAGCGGGGGGCGGACCGGGGAGCTGTTTTTT. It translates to CASSLSGGRTGELFF.

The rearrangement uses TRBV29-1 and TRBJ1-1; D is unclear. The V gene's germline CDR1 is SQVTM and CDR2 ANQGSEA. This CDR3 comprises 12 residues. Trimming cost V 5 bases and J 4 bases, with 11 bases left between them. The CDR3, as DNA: TGCAGCGTTCTGGAGGGTCGCACTGAAGCTTTCTTT. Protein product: CSVLEGRTEAFF.

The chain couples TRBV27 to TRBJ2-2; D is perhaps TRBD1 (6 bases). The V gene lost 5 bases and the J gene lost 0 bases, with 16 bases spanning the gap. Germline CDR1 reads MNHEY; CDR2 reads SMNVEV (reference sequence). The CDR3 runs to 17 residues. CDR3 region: CASSPLPWTANTGELFF. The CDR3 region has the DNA TGTGCCAGCAGTCCCCTTCCTTGGACAGCGAACACCGGGGAGCTGTTTTTT.